The text below deals with one T cell receptor beta chain. The data were taken from a study of technical replicates of blood from four donors. Clones were sequenced by immunoSEQ multiplex PCR, and TCRdb holds only the in-frame ones, with some missing. Of 70,000 or so clones in the sample, about 90% are singletons; the top ten hold less than 0.5%. Germline V lookup: CDR1 PRHDT, CDR2 FYEKMQ (reference sequence). The CDR3 consists of 13 residues. Trimming took 0 bases from V and 15 from J, leaving 15 bases between them. This clonotype was sampled from a human donor in good health. The source material was T cells isolated from PBMCs. J is TRBJ1-3 and V is TRBV13; D call uncertain. CDR3 coding DNA: TGTGCCAGCAGCTTAGGCCGGACCACGGGATCATATTTT. Translation: CASSLGRTTGSYF.